These 25 T cell receptor beta chains came from one sample sequenced in a study of cytomegalovirus exposure and HLA in healthy donors. Profiled with immunoSEQ multiplex PCR; TCRdb holds only in-frame clones, not every one. The sample shows around 130,000 clones, approximately 89% of them seen only once. Sample: PBMCs. These TCRs come from a man younger than 40 in good health and CMV-seronegative.

In this sample, this clone turned up once. This chain links TRBV19 with TRBJ2-3; D call uncertain. In germline, CDR1 is LNHDA, CDR2 SQIVND (reference sequence). V lost 7 bases and J 0 bases, leaving 11 bases between the germline ends. This CDR3 comprises 14 residues. The CDR3 DNA sequence: TGTGCCAGTAAGGTCGCTAGTAGCACAGATACGCAGTATTTT. Protein sequence: CASKVASSTDTQYF.

The genes are TRBV5-4 and TRBJ2-3; no firm D call. V dropped 5 bases and J dropped 1 base, with 11 bases sitting between them. Per germline, CDR1 SGHNT and CDR2 YYREEE (reference sequence). This CDR3 comprises 14 residues. The DNA for the CDR3 is TGTGCCAGCAGACTCCGGCAGGGCACAGATACGCAGTATTTT. Amino acids: CASRLRQGTDTQYF.

This chain links TRBV19 with TRBJ2-5; possible D gene TRBD1, 5 bases. CDR1 and CDR2 from the germline V gene are LNHDA and SQIVND (reference sequence). V was cut by 1 base and J by 0 bases, with 9 bases left in between. CDR3 size: 15 residues. The DNA of the CDR3 is TGTGCCAGTAGTATAGGGGCAGGGTACCAAGAGACCCAGTACTTC. Encoded protein: CASSIGAGYQETQYF.

The chain recombines TRBV10-1 with TRBJ1-5; D may be TRBD1 (5 bases). V was cut by 4 bases and J by 4 bases, with 8 bases left in between. Germline values: CDR1 WNHNN, CDR2 SYGVQD (reference sequence). CDR3 size: 13 residues. Written as DNA, the CDR3 is TGCGCCAGCAGTGCAGGGTTTAATCAGCCCCAGCATTTT. Its protein is CASSAGFNQPQHF.

This chain connects TRBV10-3 to TRBJ1-5; D is possibly TRBD1 (5 bases). V lost 3 bases and J lost 7, with 13 bases in between. The CDR3 sequence is 14 residues long. CDR1 is ENHRY, CDR2 SYGVKD, per germline. CDR3 sequence reads: CAISDVGVGQPQHF. CDR3 DNA sequence: TGTGCCATCAGTGATGTAGGGGTTGGGCAGCCCCAGCATTTT.

The chain is built from TRBV7-8 and TRBJ2-6; D is unresolved. V was cut by 3 bases and J by 0 bases, with 15 bases left in between. Germline V lookup: CDR1 SGHVS, CDR2 FQNEAQ. The length of the CDR3 is 18 residues. DNA of the CDR3: TGTGCCAGCAGCTTTCTTGGCAGGCTCATCTCTGGGGCCAACGTCCTGACTTTC. Protein product: CASSFLGRLISGANVLTF.

The CDR3 DNA reads TGTGCCAGCAGTTTATTCGCGGGACAGGGGAAGGGTCAGCCCCAGCATTTT. Its translation is CASSLFAGQGKGQPQHF. The rearrangement joins TRBV27 to TRBJ1-5, with 10 nucleotides matching TRBD1. This CDR3 spans 17 amino acids. J lost 6 bases, V lost 1 base, and 9 bases had no gene match. In germline, CDR1 is MNHEY, CDR2 SMNVEV (reference sequence).

V usage is TRBV10-3 and J usage is TRBJ2-7; 10 bases fit TRBD1. CDR1 is ENHRY, CDR2 SYGVKD, per germline. Trimming at V came to 0 bases and at J to 3 bases, leaving 5 bases not matched to a gene. CDR3 length equals 16 residues. The CDR3 loop is CAISESGTGVFYEQYF. CDR3 nucleotide sequence: TGTGCCATCAGTGAGTCGGGGACAGGGGTCTTCTACGAGCAGTACTTC.

This sequence joins TRBV2 and TRBJ2-1, with D possibly TRBD2 on 6 matching bases. Germline values: CDR1 SNHLY, CDR2 FYNNEI. This CDR3 region has 15 residues. V was pared by 4 bases and J by 4 bases, with 14 bases between. For the CDR3, the DNA is TGTGCCAGCAGTGCGGCGAAGCGGGCGTACAATGAGCAGTTCTTC. Translating it yields CASSAAKRAYNEQFF.

Here the CDR3 reads CASSPNRQEAEQYF. CDR3 coding DNA: TGCGCCAGCAGCCCAAACCGACAGGAGGCCGAGCAGTACTTC. The chain employs TRBV5-1 and TRBJ2-7; possibly TRBD1 for D (6 bases). The germline CDR1 and CDR2 sequences are SGHRS and YFSETQ. CDR3 length equals 14 residues. The V end lost 4 bases, the J end lost 6 bases, and 17 bases lay between the germline ends. Combining the CDR3 with reference TRBV5-1 and TRBJ2-7 gives the whole variable domain KAGVTQTPRYLIKTRGQQVTLSCSPISGHRSVSWYQQTPGQGLQFLFEYFSETQRNKGNFPGRFSGRQFSNSRSEMNVSTLELGDSALYLCASSPNRQEAEQYFGPGTRLTVT.

This sequence joins TRBV27 and TRBJ2-5; 7 positions agree with TRBD1. CDR1 is MNHEY, CDR2 SMNVEV, per germline (reference sequence). V trimming: 2 bases; J trimming: 4 bases; junction bases outside the gene matches: 7. This CDR3 comprises 15 residues. CDR3 sequence: CASSLLGGGLETQYF. The CDR3 DNA sequence: TGTGCCAGCAGTTTACTAGGGGGCGGCTTAGAGACCCAGTACTTC.

The chain uses TRBV29-1 and TRBJ2-4, with 7 bases lining up with TRBD1. The CDR3 length is 17 residues. Per germline, CDR1 SQVTM and CDR2 ANQGSEA. After removal of 0 bases from V and 0 bases from J, the junction contained 8 bases not matched to a gene. The CDR3 nucleotides read TGCAGCGTTGAAGACCCCAAGACAGGGATAGCCAAAAACATTCAGTACTTC. Its translation: CSVEDPKTGIAKNIQYF.

This chain links TRBV6-5 with TRBJ1-6; 7 bases fit TRBD1. V was pared by 4 bases and J by 8 bases, with 8 bases of the junction left unmatched. Germline V CDR1 and CDR2: MNHEY, SVGAGI. The CDR3 is made up of 15 amino acids. Written as DNA, the CDR3 is TGTGCCAGCAGTTTCACAGGTCAGGGGGATTCACCCCTCCACTTT. Protein: CASSFTGQGDSPLHF.

The chain recombines TRBV4-3 with TRBJ2-3; TRBD2 matches 7 bases. There are 16 residues in the CDR3. After removal of 0 bases from V and 4 bases from J, the junction contained 7 bases not matched to a gene. Per germline, CDR1 LGHNA and CDR2 YSLEER. The CDR3 loop reads CASSQEITGGSDTQYF. The CDR3 nucleotides are TGCGCCAGCAGCCAAGAGATCACCGGGGGGTCAGATACGCAGTATTTT.

This clone has only one observation. At one end, the junction sequence differs from germline, possibly due to a read error. This chain links TRBV7-9 with TRBJ2-2, with D tentatively TRBD1 (5 bases). Germline lookup yields CDR1 SEHNR and CDR2 FQNEAQ (reference sequence). This CDR3 comprises 13 residues. The CDR3 region has the DNA TGCCAGGGCTGGAGTAGGAACACCGGGGAGCTGTTTTTT. Amino acid sequence: CQGWSRNTGELFF.

V is TRBV5-1 and J is TRBJ2-2, with a possible D match to TRBD1 (8 bases). The CDR3 extends over 15 amino acids. Germline values: CDR1 SGHRS, CDR2 YFSETQ. V lost 2 bases and J 5 bases, leaving 13 bases between the germline ends. The CDR3 sequence: CASSFGQGGTGELFF. In DNA, the CDR3 is TGCGCCAGCAGCTTTGGACAGGGAGGGACCGGGGAGCTGTTTTTT.

The chain combines TRBV5-1 with TRBJ2-4, with 12 bases aligning to TRBD2. V was clipped by 8 bases and J by 5 bases; unmatched bases: 11. CDR1 and CDR2 from the germline V gene are SGHRS and YFSETQ. The CDR3 consists of 16 residues. The DNA of the CDR3 is TGCGCCAGTGCGACTTCGACTAGCGGGGGCCAAAACATTCAGTACTTC. It encodes CASATSTSGGQNIQYF.

The chain carries TRBV7-2 and TRBJ2-7; a possible D gene is TRBD1 (6 bases). The CDR3 runs 15 residues. V shed 4 bases and J shed 0 bases, with 13 bases lying between them. The V gene's germline CDR1 is SGHTA and CDR2 FQGNSA. CDR3 residues: CASSYWGPSSYEQYF. In nucleotides, the CDR3 is TGTGCCAGCAGCTATTGGGGGCCGTCCTCCTACGAGCAGTACTTC.

The chain couples TRBV15 to TRBJ2-3; 9 positions agree with TRBD2. This CDR3 has 18 amino acids. Germline values: CDR1 LNHNV, CDR2 YYDKDF (reference sequence). V lost 0 bases to trimming and J lost 1 base; unmatched junction nucleotides: 8. The CDR3 region is CATSRDLPAGGRTDTQYF. CDR3 DNA sequence: TGTGCCACCAGCAGAGATTTGCCAGCGGGGGGTCGCACAGATACGCAGTATTTT.

The chain has TRBV28 and TRBJ2-2; unclear D gene. The CDR3 runs 13 residues. V dropped 6 bases and J dropped 1 base, with 6 bases sitting between them. Per the germline V gene, CDR1 is MDHEN and CDR2 is SYDVKM. CDR3 sequence (DNA): TGTGCCAGCAGGCCCGGGAACACCGGGGAGCTGTTTTTT. It translates to CASRPGNTGELFF.

In DNA, the CDR3 is TGTGCCAGCAGTCCCCACTGGCCCGACAGGGGCAGCACTGAAGCTTTCTTT. Its translation is CASSPHWPDRGSTEAFF. The chain recombines TRBV27 with TRBJ1-1; TRBD1 matches 8 bases. This CDR3 is built from 17 residues. Germline loops: CDR1 MNHEY, CDR2 SMNVEV (reference sequence). J gave up 4 bases and V 5 bases, and 15 bases lay outside the gene matches.

The CDR3 here is CASSPRQGFTYGYTF. In DNA, the CDR3 is TGTGCCAGCAGCCCCCGACAGGGGTTTACCTATGGCTACACCTTC. V and J are TRBV7-8 and TRBJ1-2; 8 bases are a match to TRBD1. V was clipped by 5 bases and J by 4 bases; unmatched bases: 9. Per the germline V gene, CDR1 is SGHVS and CDR2 is FQNEAQ. There are 15 residues in the CDR3.

This clone was seen a single time. The V gene is TRBV29-1, the J gene TRBJ2-5; 8 bases are shared with TRBD2. Germline V gene sequence: CDR1 SQVTM, CDR2 ANQGSEA. CDR3 length: 13 residues. With 5 bases clipped from V and 5 bases from J, the junction kept 7 bases outside the gene matches. CDR3 sequence reads: CSVPSAGDETQYF. CDR3 in DNA: TGCAGCGTTCCCTCAGCGGGGGATGAGACCCAGTACTTC.

The CDR3 DNA sequence: TGCGCCAGCAGCCAGACCGGGACAGGGAATTCACCCCTCCACTTT. Translated: CASSQTGTGNSPLHF. The chain has TRBV5-1 and TRBJ1-6, with 9 bases fitting TRBD1. After removal of 4 bases from V and 7 bases from J, the junction contained 6 bases not matched to a gene. The CDR3 consists of 15 residues. The germline V gene encodes CDR1 SGHRS and CDR2 YFSETQ.

V usage is TRBV28 and J usage is TRBJ2-3; D not certain. The ends were cut back, 5 bases at V and 6 bases at J, with 15 bases in the middle. This CDR3 has 14 residues. CDR1 and CDR2 (germline): MDHEN, SYDVKM. The CDR3 sequence is CASSPHGPLDTQYF. The CDR3 DNA follows: TGTGCCAGCAGTCCTCATGGCCCCCTCGATACGCAGTATTTT.